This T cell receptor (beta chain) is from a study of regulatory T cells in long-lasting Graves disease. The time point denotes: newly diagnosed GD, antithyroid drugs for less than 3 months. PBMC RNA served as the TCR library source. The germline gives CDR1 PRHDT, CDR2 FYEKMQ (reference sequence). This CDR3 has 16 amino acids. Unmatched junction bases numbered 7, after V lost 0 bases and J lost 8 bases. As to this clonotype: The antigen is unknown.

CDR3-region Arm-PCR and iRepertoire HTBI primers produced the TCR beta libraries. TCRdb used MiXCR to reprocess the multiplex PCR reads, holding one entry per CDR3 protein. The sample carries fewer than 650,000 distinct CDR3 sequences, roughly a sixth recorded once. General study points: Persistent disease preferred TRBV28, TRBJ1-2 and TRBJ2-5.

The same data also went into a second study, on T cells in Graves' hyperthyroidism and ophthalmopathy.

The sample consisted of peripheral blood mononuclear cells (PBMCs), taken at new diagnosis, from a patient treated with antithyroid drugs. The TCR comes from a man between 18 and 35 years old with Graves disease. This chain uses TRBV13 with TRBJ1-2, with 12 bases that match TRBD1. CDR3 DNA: TGTGCCAGCAGCTTAGGCGGGGGACAGGGGGCGAGGGGCTACACCTTC. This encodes CASSLGGGQGARGYTF. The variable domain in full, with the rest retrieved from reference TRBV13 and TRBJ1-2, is AAGVIQSPRHLIKEKRETATLKCYPIPRHDTVYWYQQGPGQDPQFLISFYEKMQSDKGSIPDRFSAQQFSDYHSELNMSSLELGDSALYFCASSLGGGQGARGYTFGSGTRLTVV.